This TCR beta chain was obtained from a study of T cell responses to AZD1222 COVID-19 vaccine. Study results and limitations: Nearly half of spike-specific TCRs reportedly target unmutated variant regions.

Clones were read by immunoSEQ multiplex PCR, and TCRdb kept only the in-frame ones, dropping some. The data show 150,000 to 200,000 clones, around 90% seen once. In the case of this clone: The antigen is not known.

Germline lookup yields CDR1 SNHLY and CDR2 FYNNEI. This CDR3 has 11 amino acids. V lost 2 bases and J lost 11, with 6 bases in between. This TCR was recovered from an adult who received the AZD1222 COVID-19 vaccine. This rearrangement joins TRBV2 to TRBJ1-4; D is unclear. The material was peripheral blood, obtained 28 days after the second AZD1222 dose. Here the CDR3 DNA reads TGTGCCAGCAGTGAAACCCGGAAACTGTTTTTT. Its protein is CASSETRKLFF.